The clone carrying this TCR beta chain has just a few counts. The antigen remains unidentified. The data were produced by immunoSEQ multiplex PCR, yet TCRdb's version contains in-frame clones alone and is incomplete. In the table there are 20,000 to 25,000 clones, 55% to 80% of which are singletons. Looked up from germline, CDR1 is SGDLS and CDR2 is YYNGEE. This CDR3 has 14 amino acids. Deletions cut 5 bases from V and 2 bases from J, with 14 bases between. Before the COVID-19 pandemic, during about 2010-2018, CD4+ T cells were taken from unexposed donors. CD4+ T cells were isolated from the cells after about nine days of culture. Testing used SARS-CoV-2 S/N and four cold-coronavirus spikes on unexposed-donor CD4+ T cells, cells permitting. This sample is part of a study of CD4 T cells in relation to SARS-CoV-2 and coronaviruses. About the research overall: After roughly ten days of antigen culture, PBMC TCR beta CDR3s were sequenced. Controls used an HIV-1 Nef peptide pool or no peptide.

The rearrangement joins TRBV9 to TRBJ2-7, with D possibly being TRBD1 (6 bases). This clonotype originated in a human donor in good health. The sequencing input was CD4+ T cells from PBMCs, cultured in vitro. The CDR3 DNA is TGTGCCAGCAGTTTTCAGGGGACCCCCTACGAGCAGTACTTC. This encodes CASSFQGTPYEQYF.